This T cell receptor (beta chain) originates from a study of T-cell reconstitution after alpha-beta-depleted transplantation in children. Unique molecular identifiers were used in preparing the TCRbeta library. A single record per CDR3 protein comes from TCRdb applying MiXCR to the PCR reads. The sample has a few hundred thousand distinct CDR3 sequences; approximately 10% are singletons. Looked up from germline, CDR1 is SGHRS and CDR2 is YFSETQ. V was shortened by 2 bases and J by 9 bases, with 9 bases between the two germline ends. This CDR3 is 12 amino acids long. The specimen was PBMCs from the stem cell graft donor, collected from the stem cell graft. This clonotype was sampled from a human donor who donated a stem cell graft to a child with acute myeloid leukemia. The genes are TRBV5-1 and TRBJ2-1; D not resolved. DNA of the CDR3: TGCGCCAGCAGCTTAGGTCGATTTGAGCAGTTCTTC. Its translation is CASSLGRFEQFF.